Described below is a single TCR beta chain sequence and its context. Its cognate antigen is unknown. The data derive from a study of shared clonotypes between healthy human individuals. The study's findings and limits: Donors were few, which limited the genetic and exposure-history diversity represented. Clonotype sharing among donors was thought likely to change with sequencing depth.

The V gene end was trimmed by 3 bases and the J gene end by 5 bases; junction bases not matched to a gene: 13. Germline lookup yields CDR1 ENHRY and CDR2 SYGVKD. The CDR3 length is 17 residues. There were no recent acute infections or vaccinations among the donors, who were healthy HIV-negative adults. In the authors' methods: Quality scores were absent from the junction-only immunoSEQ sequences, so filtering differed. Using immunoSEQ multiplex PCR, the repertoire was profiled, and TCRdb retains in-frame clones only, with some absent. V, J and clone size derive from that table, while D and trimming were established from the DNA sequence. The sample lists around 530,000 clones, around 80% occurring once.

The sample consisted of PBMCs. The source of this sequence is a woman aged 40 to 49 in good health. Some clones in this sample may be carry-over from other donors' samples. The V call is TRBV10-3, the J call TRBJ2-1; 7 bases map to TRBD2. The CDR3 DNA reads as TGTGCCATCAGTGATCCATCTCGGGACTATCAGAACAATGAGCAGTTCTTC. Its translation: CAISDPSRDYQNNEQFF.